The 21 T cell receptor beta chains presented below share a single source sample, sequenced in a study of blood T cell repertoires in COVID-19. Sequencing was performed with immunoSEQ multiplex PCR; in TCRdb, only in-frame clones are kept and a portion is missing. The sample lists some 140,000 clones; 75% to 85% were seen once. Sequencing was done on a sample of peripheral blood. Every receptor here comes from a man at least 80 years old with acute or convalescent COVID-19.

The genes are TRBV19 and TRBJ1-5; 7 bases match TRBD1. Germline V lookup: CDR1 LNHDA, CDR2 SQIVND (reference sequence). The length of the CDR3 is 14 residues. The J segment lost 6 bases and the V segment lost 5 bases, leaving 7 bases of the junction unmatched. The CDR3 sequence is CASSPRQGGQPQHF. The CDR3, as DNA: TGTGCCAGTAGTCCGCGACAGGGAGGTCAGCCCCAGCATTTT.

V and J are TRBV27 and TRBJ1-1, with a weak D call TRBD1 (6 bases). V lost 6 bases, J lost 4 bases, and 15 bases lay in between. The germline V gene encodes CDR1 MNHEY and CDR2 SMNVEV (reference sequence). CDR3 length: 14 residues. The CDR3 protein is CASSLQGSRTEAFF. The CDR3 nucleotides are TGTGCCAGCAGCCTTCAGGGGTCTCGCACTGAAGCTTTCTTT.

J is TRBJ1-1 and V is TRBV20-1; D possibly corresponds to TRBD1 (6 bases). Between the trimmed V and J ends, which lost 3 bases and 4 bases, there was a span of 15 bases. CDR3 length equals 14 residues. The germline V gene has CDR1 DFQATT and CDR2 SNEGSKA (reference sequence). In DNA form, the CDR3 reads TGCAGTGCTAGTTTCACAGGGATGGCCACTGAAGCTTTCTTT. Translation: CSASFTGMATEAFF.

The chain carries TRBV7-8 and TRBJ1-5; D unresolved. From germline, CDR1 is SGHVS and CDR2 FQNEAQ. The V end lost 2 bases, the J end lost 6 bases, and 11 bases lay between the germline ends. CDR3 length equals 14 residues. CDR3 protein: CASSLTLGSQPQHF. For the CDR3, the DNA is TGTGCCAGCAGCTTAACGTTGGGGAGTCAGCCCCAGCATTTT. Full variable domain (outside the CDR3, taken from reference TRBV7-8 and TRBJ1-5): GAGVSQSPRYKVAKRGQDVALRCDPISGHVSLFWYQQALGQGPEFLTYFQNEAQLDKSGLPSDRFFAERPEGSVSTLKIQRTQQEDSAVYLCASSLTLGSQPQHFGDGTRLSIL.

The chain uses TRBV7-9 and TRBJ2-2; 7 bases agree with TRBD1. Germline CDR1 SEHNR, CDR2 FQNEAQ (reference sequence). The CDR3 is made up of 13 amino acids. V shed 3 bases, J shed 6 bases, and the junction held 1 base outside the gene matches. In nucleotides, the CDR3 is TGTGCCAGCAGCTTCCAGGGGGCCGGGGAGCTGTTTTTT. Translating it yields CASSFQGAGELFF.

This clone was recorded a few times. The chain employs TRBV4-1 and TRBJ1-2; 7 positions match TRBD1. This CDR3 comprises 14 residues. V shed 4 bases, J shed 5 bases, and the junction held 7 bases outside the gene matches. Germline CDR1 reads MGHRA; CDR2 reads YSYEKL. The CDR3 DNA sequence: TGCGCCAGCAGCCCCTATGGGGGACAGTATGGCTACACCTTC. It codes for CASSPYGGQYGYTF.

The V gene is TRBV10-3, the J gene TRBJ2-4, with D uncertain. Germline CDR1 and CDR2: ENHRY and SYGVKD. Deletions cut 2 bases from V and 0 bases from J, with 11 bases between. The CDR3 sequence is 16 residues long. CDR3 sequence: CAISEARVLAKNIQYF. CDR3 DNA: TGTGCCATCAGTGAGGCCCGCGTTTTAGCCAAAAACATTCAGTACTTC.

The J gene is TRBJ1-2, the V gene TRBV27; D is unclear. With 5 bases removed from V and 8 bases from J, the gap between germline ends came to 12 bases. The CDR3 runs to 12 residues. Germline CDR1 and CDR2: MNHEY and SMNVEV (reference sequence). This chain's CDR3 is CASSPTARGYTF. The CDR3 DNA follows: TGTGCCAGCAGTCCTACCGCGAGGGGCTACACCTTC.

The V and J genes are TRBV7-2 and TRBJ2-7; TRBD2 aligns across 9 bases. Germline CDR1 SGHTA, CDR2 FQGNSA. CDR3 length: 14 residues. J lost 4 bases, V lost 5 bases, and 6 bases had no gene match. In DNA, the CDR3 is TGTGCCAGCAGCCTCCCGGGACTAGCTTACGAGCAGTACTTC. This gives the protein CASSLPGLAYEQYF.

The rearrangement links TRBV2 to TRBJ1-5; D perhaps matches TRBD1 (5 bases). The CDR3 extends over 14 amino acids. Trimming removed 4 bases at V and 6 bases at J, with 13 bases between. Germline V gives CDR1 SNHLY, CDR2 FYNNEI. The CDR3 nucleotides are TGTGCCAGCAGTGGTGGGGGGATGAGTCAGCCCCAGCATTTT. This sequence encodes CASSGGGMSQPQHF.

This clone has a handful of counts. This CDR3 reads CASQQNPARGNIQYF. The CDR3, as DNA: TGTGCCAGCCAACAAAACCCAGCGCGGGGAAACATTCAGTACTTC. This chain joins TRBV2 and TRBJ2-4; maybe TRBD2 (6 bases). Germline-derived CDR1 and CDR2 are SNHLY and FYNNEI. Trimming took off 8 bases at V and 6 bases at J, with 20 bases between the two ends. This CDR3 is 15 amino acids long. The variable domain in full, with the rest retrieved from reference TRBV2 and TRBJ2-4, is EPEVTQTPSHQVTQMGQEVILRCVPISNHLYFYWYRQILGQKVEFLVSFYNNEISEKSEIFDDQFSVERPDGSNFTLKIRSTKLEDSAMYFCASQQNPARGNIQYFGAGTRLSVL.

The J gene is TRBJ2-7, the V gene TRBV11-2; D might be TRBD2 (5 bases). Trimming took off 1 base at V and 3 bases at J, with 10 bases between the two ends. This CDR3 spans 14 amino acids. Per germline, CDR1 SGHAT and CDR2 FQNNGV. The DNA for the CDR3 is TGTGCCAGCAGCTTAGGGTTCGGGAACTACGAGCAGTACTTC. Encoded protein: CASSLGFGNYEQYF.

CDR3 in amino acids: CASSLFGPNSNQPQHF. The CDR3 nucleotides are TGTGCCAGCAGCTTATTTGGGCCGAATAGCAATCAGCCCCAGCATTTT. The rearrangement joins TRBV7-2 to TRBJ1-5; D is unresolved. The CDR3 extends over 16 amino acids. CDR1 is SGHTA, CDR2 FQGNSA, per germline. V was pared by 2 bases and J by 0 bases, with 11 bases between.

The chain is built from TRBV2 and TRBJ1-1, with a weak D call TRBD1 (6 bases). The CDR3 covers 14 residues. Germline loops: CDR1 SNHLY, CDR2 FYNNEI. V was trimmed by 5 bases and J by 3 bases, leaving 13 bases between them. The CDR3 nucleotides read TGTGCCAGCAGTTCGCAAGGGGGTGACACTGAAGCTTTCTTT. Its translation: CASSSQGGDTEAFF.

The chain has TRBV14 and TRBJ1-2; no definite D call. V lost 4 bases to trimming and J lost 4 bases, with 13 bases between them. Germline CDR1 SGHDN, CDR2 FVKESK. This CDR3 comprises 14 residues. CDR3 DNA: TGTGCCAGCAGCCGCGACGTCGGCGGCTATGGCTACACCTTC. It translates to CASSRDVGGYGYTF. Filled out from reference TRBV14 and TRBJ1-2, the complete variable domain reads EAGVTQFPSHSVIEKGQTVTLRCDPISGHDNLYWYRRVMGKEIKFLLHFVKESKQDESGMPNNRFLAERTGGTYSTLKVQPAELEDSGVYFCASSRDVGGYGYTFGSGTRLTVV.

The rearrangement joins TRBV5-4 to TRBJ1-1, with D hard to call. In germline, CDR1 is SGHNT, CDR2 YYREEE (reference sequence). Trimming removed 3 bases at V and 1 base at J, with 10 bases between. This CDR3 spans 14 amino acids. CDR3 protein: CASSSGTENTEAFF. CDR3 nucleotide sequence: TGTGCCAGCAGCTCGGGAACTGAGAACACTGAAGCTTTCTTT.

This clone was detected only a few times. The V and J genes are TRBV12-5 and TRBJ1-2; 7 nucleotides line up with TRBD1. The germline V gene encodes CDR1 LGHNT and CDR2 FRNRAP. This CDR3 contains 14 residues. Germline trimming cut 2 bases from V and 8 bases from J; bases unmatched to any gene: 8. Written as DNA, the CDR3 is TGTGCTAGTGGTTTGTCCGACAGGGTGACGGGCTACACCTTC. Protein sequence: CASGLSDRVTGYTF.

Only one count was recorded for this clone. The chain carries TRBV30 and TRBJ2-7, with 7 bases identical to TRBD2. V was clipped by 3 bases and J by 0 bases; unmatched bases: 5. Germline V lookup: CDR1 GTSNPN, CDR2 SVGIG (reference sequence). The CDR3 totals 14 residues. For the CDR3, the DNA is TGTGCCTGGAGCCGGGGCGGGGGCTCCTACGAGCAGTACTTC. This sequence encodes CAWSRGGGSYEQYF.

The rearrangement links TRBV7-2 to TRBJ1-2; D perhaps matches TRBD1 (6 bases). The CDR3 is 13 residues long. V shed 1 base and J shed 6 bases, with 9 bases lying between them. From germline, CDR1 is SGHTA and CDR2 FQGNSA. CDR3 sequence reads: CASSLGAGDGYTF. The CDR3 region has the DNA TGTGCCAGCAGCTTAGGGGCAGGGGATGGCTACACCTTC.

This clone came up a few times. This chain joins TRBV7-6 and TRBJ2-1; TRBD2 aligns across 11 bases. Trimming took 1 base from V and 10 from J; bases not matched to a gene: 6. The CDR3 length is 15 residues. Germline assignment: CDR1 SGHVS and CDR2 FNYEAQ. The CDR3 loop is CASSLVSGGAGEQFF. DNA of the CDR3: TGTGCCAGCAGCTTAGTTAGCGGGGGGGCTGGGGAGCAGTTCTTC.

The chain has TRBV9 and TRBJ1-6; 11 nucleotides align to TRBD1. The CDR3 is made up of 14 amino acids. The germline CDR1 and CDR2 sequences are SGDLS and YYNGEE. Trimming removed 4 bases from V and 10 bases from J; junction bases left unmatched: 4. This chain's CDR3 is CASSRGQGVSPLHF. CDR3 bases: TGTGCCAGCAGCCGGGGACAGGGGGTCTCACCCCTCCACTTT.